These 30 T cell receptor beta chains were sequenced from one sample in a study of blood T cell repertoires in COVID-19. The repertoire was sequenced with immunoSEQ multiplex PCR; TCRdb's copy has only in-frame clones and lacks some. The repertoire holds over 85,000 clones, with around 90% as singletons. The sample was peripheral blood. These receptors were taken from a male donor with acute or convalescent COVID-19.

The chain couples TRBV14 to TRBJ2-2; the D gene is possibly TRBD1 (6 bases). Germline CDR1 SGHDN, CDR2 FVKESK. This CDR3 is built from 17 residues. V lost 5 bases and J lost 1, with 17 bases in between. In nucleotides, the CDR3 is TGTGCCAGCAGCTCCGAGCGACAGGAATTGAACACCGGGGAGCTGTTTTTT. Translating it yields CASSSERQELNTGELFF.

V gene TRBV18 combines with J gene TRBJ2-2, with 8 bases fitting TRBD2. The length of the CDR3 is 17 residues. CDR1 and CDR2 from the germline V gene are KGHSH and LQKENI. Losses at the gene ends were 0 bases for V and 5 bases for J; bases not matched to a gene: 8. The CDR3 nucleotides read TGTGCCAGCTCACCACCGGATACAGCGGGGGTAACCGGGGAGCTGTTTTTT. Protein product: CASSPPDTAGVTGELFF.

The chain carries TRBV5-4 and TRBJ2-3; TRBD1 might be the D (6 bases). Per the germline V gene, CDR1 is SGHNT and CDR2 is YYREEE (reference sequence). This CDR3 contains 16 residues. V lost 0 bases, J lost 1 base, and 12 bases lay in between. The CDR3, as DNA: TGTGCCAGCAGCTTGGGTTTGGACAGAGGCACAGATACGCAGTATTTT. It yields the protein CASSLGLDRGTDTQYF.

The chain carries TRBV30 and TRBJ1-4; D is ambiguous. The germline CDR1 and CDR2 sequences are GTSNPN and SVGIG (reference sequence). The CDR3 totals 15 residues. Trimming took off 3 bases at V and 10 bases at J, with 21 bases between the two ends. The CDR3 region is CAWSPGIVNEGKLFF. DNA for the CDR3: TGTGCCTGGAGCCCTGGGATCGTGAATGAGGGAAAACTGTTTTTT.

This clone was detected once. This chain links TRBV18 with TRBJ1-2, with 9 bases that match TRBD1. The CDR3 length is 18 residues. The V segment lost 3 bases and the J segment 0 bases; nucleotides outside the gene matches: 11. CDR1 and CDR2 from the germline V gene are KGHSH and LQKENI. The chain's CDR3 is CASSPTPGQGPTNYGYTF. Here the CDR3 DNA reads TGTGCCAGCTCACCCACTCCGGGACAGGGCCCTACTAACTATGGCTACACCTTC. Looking up the rest from reference TRBV18 and TRBJ1-2 gives the full variable domain: NAGVMQNPRHLVRRRGQEARLRCSPMKGHSHVYWYRQLPEEGLKFMVYLQKENIIDESGMPKERFSAEFPKEGPSILRIQQVVRGDSAAYFCASSPTPGQGPTNYGYTFGSGTRLTVV.

V gene TRBV7-9 combines with J gene TRBJ2-5; TRBD1 might be the D (7 bases). The CDR3 totals 17 residues. Trimming removed 6 bases from V and 5 bases from J, with 25 bases in between. CDR1 SEHNR and CDR2 FQNEAQ come from the germline V gene (reference sequence). For the CDR3, the DNA is TGTGCCAGCAGTTTCGGAGGGGGCCCCGACAGACTGGAGACCCAGTACTTC. Its protein is CASSFGGGPDRLETQYF.

This clone has just one count. J is TRBJ2-5 and V is TRBV19, with 9 bases fitting TRBD1. CDR1 and CDR2 (germline): LNHDA, SQIVND (reference sequence). V lost 2 bases and J lost 1; bases outside the gene matches: 5. CDR3 size: 16 residues. The chain's CDR3 is CASSISPGQGQETQYF. The CDR3 DNA is TGTGCCAGTAGTATATCACCGGGACAGGGCCAAGAGACCCAGTACTTC.

V usage is TRBV3-1 (or the pseudogene TRBV3-2) and J usage is TRBJ1-5; TRBD1 aligns across 7 bases. This CDR3 contains 15 residues. Germline CDR1 LGHDT, CDR2 YNNKEL (reference sequence). The junction had 6 bases not matched to a gene; V was cut back by 4 bases and J by 3 bases. The chain's CDR3 is CASSRGTDLNQPQHF. The CDR3 DNA reads TGTGCCAGCAGCCGGGGGACAGATCTCAATCAGCCCCAGCATTTT.

This clone was recorded only once. J is TRBJ1-6 and V is TRBV6-1; D is perhaps TRBD1 (6 bases). Germline lookup yields CDR1 MNHNS and CDR2 SASEGT. CDR3 length equals 15 residues. Trimming left V 1 base short and J 6 bases short, with 10 bases between. CDR3 nucleotides: TGTGCCAGCAGTGAAGTGAGGGGGTTTAATTCACCCCTCCACTTT. It is translated as CASSEVRGFNSPLHF.

This sequence joins TRBV2 and TRBJ2-6; tentatively, D is TRBD1 (5 bases). V was cut by 2 bases and J by 3 bases, with 14 bases left in between. The V gene's germline CDR1 is SNHLY and CDR2 FYNNEI. The CDR3 runs 17 residues. The CDR3: CASSERAQGGGANVLTF. The CDR3 DNA is TGTGCCAGCAGTGAAAGGGCCCAGGGCGGTGGGGCCAACGTCCTGACTTTC.

The V and J genes are TRBV18 and TRBJ2-7; TRBD2 is a possible D gene (5 bases). Between the trimmed V and J ends, which lost 1 base and 7 bases, there was a span of 23 bases. This CDR3 has 17 residues. Germline V gene sequence: CDR1 KGHSH, CDR2 LQKENI. The CDR3: CASSPLVNTIGTGEQYF. Written as DNA, the CDR3 is TGTGCCAGCTCACCACTGGTGAACACCATTGGAACGGGGGAGCAGTACTTC.

V usage is TRBV6-1 and J usage is TRBJ1-4; 8 bases match TRBD1. Trimming at V came to 2 bases and at J to 7 bases, leaving 6 bases not matched to a gene. The CDR3 runs 15 residues. Germline values: CDR1 MNHNS, CDR2 SASEGT. The CDR3 DNA is TGTGCCAGCAGTGAACGGACAGGGTGGTTTGAAAAACTGTTTTTT. Protein product: CASSERTGWFEKLFF.

The table lists this clone with a count of one. The chain links TRBV29-1 to TRBJ2-5; D perhaps matches TRBD2 (5 bases). This CDR3 is 12 amino acids long. The germline gives CDR1 SQVTM, CDR2 ANQGSEA. V was cut by 7 bases and J by 2 bases, with 11 bases left in between. CDR3 nucleotides: TGCAGCGCCGTGAGGGAACAAGAGACCCAGTACTTC. Translation: CSAVREQETQYF.

The chain recombines TRBV5-6 with TRBJ1-2; 11 positions agree with TRBD1. CDR3 length: 15 amino acids. Trimming removed 4 bases from V and 7 bases from J; junction bases left unmatched: 9. Germline lookup yields CDR1 SGHDT and CDR2 YYEEEE. CDR3 in amino acids: CASSKDRGRLGGYTF. CDR3 DNA sequence: TGTGCCAGCAGCAAGGACAGGGGGCGCTTAGGTGGCTACACCTTC.

The CDR3, as DNA: TGTGCCACCAGTGATTGGACAGGGGCCGGCTACACCTTC. Protein product: CATSDWTGAGYTF. The chain recombines TRBV24-1 with TRBJ1-2, with 9 bases identical to TRBD1. From germline, CDR1 is KGHDR and CDR2 SFDVKD. The ends lost 2 bases at V and 8 bases at J; junction bases unmatched: 2. The CDR3 contains 13 residues.

The chain uses TRBV5-4 and TRBJ2-3; no reliable D call. V shed 0 bases and J shed 0 bases, with 5 bases lying between them. Germline assignment: CDR1 SGHNT and CDR2 YYREEE (reference sequence). The CDR3 runs to 14 residues. The DNA for the CDR3 is TGTGCCAGCAGCTTGGACACCAGCACAGATACGCAGTATTTT. Protein product: CASSLDTSTDTQYF.

V gene TRBV7-2 combines with J gene TRBJ2-3; a weak D match, TRBD1 (6 bases). The CDR3 extends over 14 amino acids. Germline V gene lookup returns CDR1 SGHTA and CDR2 FQGNSA. V lost 7 bases, J lost 5 bases, and 16 bases lay in between. In DNA, the CDR3 is TGTGCCAGCATGATGGACAGTTCTGGAGATACGCAGTATTTT. This sequence encodes CASMMDSSGDTQYF.

The chain links TRBV5-4 to TRBJ2-7; D possibly corresponds to TRBD1 (7 bases). V lost 4 bases, J lost 2 bases, and 19 bases lay in between. Germline CDR1 and CDR2: SGHNT and YYREEE (reference sequence). The CDR3 runs 16 residues. The CDR3 DNA is TGTGCCAGCAGCCCGCCCCCGACAGGGAGGCCCTACGAGCAGTACTTC. Translating gives CASSPPPTGRPYEQYF.

The V call is TRBV10-3, the J call TRBJ2-2, with 7 positions matching TRBD2. Per the germline V gene, CDR1 is ENHRY and CDR2 is SYGVKD. This CDR3 has 14 residues. The J segment lost 5 bases and the V segment lost 0 bases, leaving 0 bases of the junction unmatched. The CDR3 spells CAISESGGTGELFF. The CDR3 coding sequence is TGTGCCATCAGTGAGTCGGGGGGGACCGGGGAGCTGTTTTTT.

The chain links TRBV7-6 to TRBJ2-1; TRBD2 aligns across 7 bases. The CDR3 sequence is 11 residues long. Germline CDR1 reads SGHVS; CDR2 reads FNYEAQ. V lost 5 bases and J lost 15; bases outside the gene matches: 7. Here the CDR3 reads CASSQVREGFF. The DNA of the CDR3 is TGTGCCAGCAGCCAGGTTAGGGAGGGGTTCTTC. Full variable domain (remainder filled in from reference TRBV7-6 and TRBJ2-1): GAGVSQSPRYKVTKRGQDVALRCDPISGHVSLYWYRQALGQGPEFLTYFNYEAQQDKSGLPNDRFSAERPEGSISTLTIQRTEQRDSAMYRCASSQVREGFFGPGTRLTVL.

The rearrangement links TRBV7-9 to TRBJ2-7; a possible D gene is TRBD2 (5 bases). Germline CDR1 and CDR2: SEHNR and FQNEAQ (reference sequence). Trimming stripped 0 bases from V and 0 bases from J, with 9 bases between. The CDR3 runs 15 residues. In nucleotides, the CDR3 is TGTGCCAGCAGCTTAGCCCGTCGGGACTCCTACGAGCAGTACTTC. Translated: CASSLARRDSYEQYF.

J is TRBJ2-7 and V is TRBV14, with D tentatively TRBD2 (6 bases). Looked up from germline, CDR1 is SGHDN and CDR2 is FVKESK. This CDR3 spans 13 amino acids. Trimming took off 1 base at V and 7 bases at J, with 11 bases between the two ends. In nucleotides, the CDR3 is TGTGCCAGCAGCCAAGCCCTCGGGGGTGAGCAGTACTTC. It translates to CASSQALGGEQYF.

The chain carries TRBV7-2 and TRBJ1-4; D gene unclear. CDR1 is SGHTA and CDR2 is FQGNSA in the germline V gene. The CDR3 extends over 14 amino acids. Trimming removed 5 bases at V and 7 bases at J, with 14 bases between. The CDR3 sequence: CASSPVVRVEKLFF. The CDR3 region has the DNA TGTGCCAGCAGCCCTGTGGTCCGGGTTGAAAAACTGTTTTTT.

The chain carries TRBV5-6 and TRBJ2-1, with TRBD1 matching 8 bases. With V trimmed by 0 bases and J by 4 bases, 0 bases remained unmatched. Germline V gene lookup returns CDR1 SGHDT and CDR2 YYEEEE. This CDR3 comprises 14 residues. The CDR3 spells CASSLGTGYNEQFF. CDR3 coding DNA: TGTGCCAGCAGCTTGGGGACAGGGTACAATGAGCAGTTCTTC.

This clone is judged medium-sized. The junction and the germline gene differ at one end; a read error may be behind it. This chain joins TRBV27 and TRBJ2-7; possible D gene TRBD1, 5 bases. The CDR3 runs 10 residues. Germline V gene sequence: CDR1 MNHEY, CDR2 SMNVEV (reference sequence). DNA for the CDR3: TGTGCCAGCAGTCCCCCTACAGGTAGCTTC. It is translated as CASSPPTGSF.

CDR3 protein: CAWTVGGPKSYEQYF. CDR3 bases: TGTGCCTGGACCGTCGGGGGACCCAAATCGTACGAGCAGTACTTC. The J gene is TRBJ2-7, the V gene TRBV30, with a tentative D call TRBD2 (6 bases). The V end was cut by 4 bases, the J end by 4 bases, with 20 bases between. The CDR3 covers 15 residues. CDR1 GTSNPN and CDR2 SVGIG come from the germline V gene (reference sequence).

This chain joins TRBV6-6 and TRBJ2-7; 12 positions match TRBD1. The CDR3 is 14 residues long. With 7 bases clipped from V and 5 bases from J, the junction kept 6 bases outside the gene matches. Germline lookup yields CDR1 MNHNY and CDR2 SVGAGI (reference sequence). The CDR3 DNA reads as TGTGCCAGCACCACGGGGACAGGGGGCCACGAGCAGTACTTC. Residues: CASTTGTGGHEQYF.

The rearrangement joins TRBV5-1 to TRBJ2-1; maybe TRBD1 (5 bases). Germline V gene data show CDR1 as SGHRS and CDR2 as YFSETQ. The CDR3 extends over 15 amino acids. V lost 5 bases and J lost 0, with 12 bases in between. CDR3 bases: TGCGCCAGCAGTCGAGACAGCAGCTCCTACAATGAGCAGTTCTTC. Amino acid sequence: CASSRDSSSYNEQFF.

The chain recombines TRBV30 with TRBJ2-1; the D gene is possibly TRBD1 (6 bases). Trimming pared 0 bases from V and 2 bases from J, leaving 11 bases between. The CDR3 covers 15 residues. Germline-derived CDR1 and CDR2 are GTSNPN and SVGIG (reference sequence). CDR3: CAWSVLGTPYNEQFF. The DNA of the CDR3 is TGTGCCTGGAGTGTCCTCGGGACACCCTACAATGAGCAGTTCTTC.

This clone was seen a handful of times. The chain recombines TRBV19 with TRBJ1-6, with TRBD1 matching 9 bases. There are 16 residues in the CDR3. Germline CDR1 is LNHDA and CDR2 is SQIVND (reference sequence). The CDR3 reads CATAYPRTGANSPLHF. CDR3 DNA: TGTGCTACCGCCTATCCCCGGACAGGGGCTAATTCACCCCTCCACTTT.